The sequence of this T cell receptor (beta chain) was determined in a study of blood T cell repertoires in COVID-19. The germline CDR1 and CDR2 sequences are SGHDT and YYEEEE. The CDR3 sequence is 14 residues long. V dropped 4 bases and J dropped 0 bases, with 10 bases sitting between them. This clone came up once. Original analysis: Reference gene primer amplification gave nucleated cell count estimates. Sequencing was performed with immunoSEQ multiplex PCR; in TCRdb, only in-frame clones are kept and a portion is missing. The V and J calls and clone size are taken from that table; D and trimming were inferred from the DNA. The sample consists of 80,000 to 90,000 clones, around four fifths of them appearing once.

The receptor was isolated from a woman in her 70s with acute or convalescent COVID-19. V usage is TRBV5-6 and J usage is TRBJ1-1; D is ambiguous. The source material was peripheral blood. The CDR3 coding sequence is TGTGCCAGCAGCCGCGGGAGCATGAACACTGAAGCTTTCTTT. Translation gives CASSRGSMNTEAFF.